This TCR beta chain was identified during a study of blood T cell repertoires in COVID-19. Source study methods: Amplifying reference gene primers gave estimates of nucleated cell counts. TCRdb keeps only in-frame clones here, not all; method: immunoSEQ multiplex PCR. V and J calls and clone size are those listed in that table; D and trimming were worked out from the DNA. Of some 87,000 clones in the sample, over 75% are singletons; the top ten hold about 23%. CDR3 size: 15 residues. The ends lost 0 bases at V and 9 bases at J; junction bases unmatched: 10. CDR1 is KGHSH, CDR2 LQKENI, per germline. Sequencing used peripheral blood. The origin of this receptor is a man aged 80 or over with active or convalescent COVID-19. The rearrangement joins TRBV18 to TRBJ2-7; 8 nucleotides align to TRBD1. The CDR3 spells CASSPPGQALGGQYF. DNA of the CDR3: TGTGCCAGCTCACCACCGGGACAGGCCTTAGGTGGGCAGTACTTC. Drawing the rest from reference TRBV18 and TRBJ2-7, the complete variable domain is NAGVMQNPRHLVRRRGQEARLRCSPMKGHSHVYWYRQLPEEGLKFMVYLQKENIIDESGMPKERFSAEFPKEGPSILRIQQVVRGDSAAYFCASSPPGQALGGQYFGPGTRLTVT.